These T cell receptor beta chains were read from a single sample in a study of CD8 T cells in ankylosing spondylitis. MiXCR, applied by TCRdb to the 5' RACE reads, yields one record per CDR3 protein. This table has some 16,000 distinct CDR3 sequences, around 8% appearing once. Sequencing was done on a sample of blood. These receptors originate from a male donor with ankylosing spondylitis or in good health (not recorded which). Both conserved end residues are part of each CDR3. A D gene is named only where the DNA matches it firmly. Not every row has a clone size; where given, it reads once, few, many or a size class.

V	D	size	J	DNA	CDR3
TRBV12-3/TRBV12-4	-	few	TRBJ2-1	TGTGCCAGCAGTTGGGACACCGAGCAGTTCTTC	CASSWDTEQFF
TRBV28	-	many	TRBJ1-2	TGTGCCAGCAGTCCCCCTTTAGACAGGCACTATGGCTACACCTTC	CASSPPLDRHYGYTF
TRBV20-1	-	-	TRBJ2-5	TGCAGCCTTAGTGGTGGGGAGACCCAGTACTTC	CSLSGGETQYF
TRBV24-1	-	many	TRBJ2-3	TGTGCCACCAGTGTTGGGGGGAGTAGCACAGATACGCAGTATTTT	CATSVGGSSTDTQYF
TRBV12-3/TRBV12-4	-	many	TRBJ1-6	TGTGCCAGCAGCTTAAGACAGTTTAATTCACCCCTCCACTTT	CASSLRQFNSPLHF
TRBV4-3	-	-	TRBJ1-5	TGCGCCAGCAGCCTCGGGAATAGTCAGCCCCAGCATTTT	CASSLGNSQPQHF
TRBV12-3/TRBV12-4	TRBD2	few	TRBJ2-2	TGTGCCAGCAGGGTGTCGGGGGGGAACACCGGGGAGCTGTTTTTT	CASRVSGGNTGELFF
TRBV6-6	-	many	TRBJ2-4	TGTGCCAGCAGTTCTATACGGGAGTCTAAAAACATTCAGTACTTC	CASSSIRESKNIQYF
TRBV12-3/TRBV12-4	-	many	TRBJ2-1	TGTGCCAGCATTCAATACGGGACAAATGGGAATGAGCAGTTCTTC	CASIQYGTNGNEQFF
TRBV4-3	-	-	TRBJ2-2	TGCGCCAGCAGCCAAGGATTAAGGGAGGCGCTGTTTTTT	CASSQGLREALFF
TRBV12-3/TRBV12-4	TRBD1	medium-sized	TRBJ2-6	TGTGCCAGCAGTTCCGGGACAGGGACTGGGGCCAACGTCCTGACTTTC	CASSSGTGTGANVLTF
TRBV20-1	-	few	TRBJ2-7	TGCAGTGCTGGCAGTGGTGGGGCCCCTGGATACGAGCAGTACTTC	CSAGSGGAPGYEQYF
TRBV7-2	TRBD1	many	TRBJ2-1	TGTGCCAGCAGCTTAGGAGGACAGGGCTACAATGAGCAGTTCTTC	CASSLGGQGYNEQFF
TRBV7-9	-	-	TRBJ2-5	TGTGCCAGCACCCCCAGGGCCCAAGAGACCCAGTACTTC	CASTPRAQETQYF
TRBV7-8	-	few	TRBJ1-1	TGTGCCAGCAGCCCCGGGTGGGGGAACACTGAAGCTTTCTTT	CASSPGWGNTEAFF
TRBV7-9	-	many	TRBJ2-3	TGTGCCAGCAGGCCGAACACTAGCACAGATACGCAGTATTTT	CASRPNTSTDTQYF
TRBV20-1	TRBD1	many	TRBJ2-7	TGCAGTGCTAGTCTACCGGGACAGGGGTACTACGAGCAGTACTTC	CSASLPGQGYYEQYF
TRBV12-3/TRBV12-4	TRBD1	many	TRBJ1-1	TGTGCCAGCAGTTTAAAACGACAGGGGGTACAACCGAACACTGAAGCTTTCTTT	CASSLKRQGVQPNTEAFF
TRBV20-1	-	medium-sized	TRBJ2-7	TGCAGTGCTAGAGATTACGGCACCTACGAGCAGTACTTC	CSARDYGTYEQYF
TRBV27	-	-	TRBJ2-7	TGTGCCAGCAGTATGGGACCCAGGGGGGTCAACGAGCAGTACTTC	CASSMGPRGVNEQYF
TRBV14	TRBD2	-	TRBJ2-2	TGTGCCAGCAGCCAATTTAGCGGGGGACCTTACGCGAACACCGGGGAGCTGTTTTTT	CASSQFSGGPYANTGELFF
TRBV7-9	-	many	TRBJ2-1	TGTGCCAGCAGCTTCGGGAGCTCCTACAATGAGCAGTTCTTC	CASSFGSSYNEQFF
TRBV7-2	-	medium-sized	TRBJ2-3	TGTGCCAGCAGCTCCACCACGCCTACGCAGTATTTT	CASSSTTPTQYF
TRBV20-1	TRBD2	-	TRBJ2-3	TGCAGTGCTAGAGACGGCGGGAGAGGGTCAGATACGCAGTATTTT	CSARDGGRGSDTQYF
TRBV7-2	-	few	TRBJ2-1	TGTGCCAGCAGCTTAGGGCAGGGTCGTGATGAGCAGTTCTTC	CASSLGQGRDEQFF
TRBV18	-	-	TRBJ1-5	TGTGCCAGCTCACCGGGGGATCAGCCCCAGCATTTT	CASSPGDQPQHF
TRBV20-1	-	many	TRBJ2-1	TGCAGTGCTAGGGACTTGATGAACTACAATGAGCAGTTCTTC	CSARDLMNYNEQFF
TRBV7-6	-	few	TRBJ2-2	TGTGCCAGCACCCTTCGGGGGGCCGACACCGGGGAGCTGTTTTTT	CASTLRGADTGELFF
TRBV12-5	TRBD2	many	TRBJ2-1	TGTGCTAGTGGACTAGCGGGCAATGAGCAGTTCTTC	CASGLAGNEQFF
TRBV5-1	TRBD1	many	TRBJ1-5	TGCGCCAGCAGGTCCGGGACAGGGGGCGTCAATCAGCCCCAGCATTTT	CASRSGTGGVNQPQHF
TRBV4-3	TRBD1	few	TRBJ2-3	TGCGCCAGCAGCCAAGAGACAGGGATCGATACGCAGTATTTT	CASSQETGIDTQYF
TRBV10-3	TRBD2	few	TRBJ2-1	TGTGCCATCAGTAGCGGGAGGGCCGGTGTACGCGATGAGCAGTTCTTC	CAISSGRAGVRDEQFF
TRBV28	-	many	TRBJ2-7	TGTGCCAGCAGTTTCACGCAGTCTCTCTCCTACGAGCAGTACTTC	CASSFTQSLSYEQYF